The TCR beta chain described here comes from a study of T cell responses to AZD1222 COVID-19 vaccine. Trimming cost V 8 bases and J 2 bases, with 16 bases left between them. The CDR3 extends over 16 amino acids. Germline-derived CDR1 and CDR2 are KGHSH and LQKENI. Regarding the study as a whole: Clonal diversity may have been underestimated in mostly white British donors.

Assay used: immunoSEQ multiplex PCR; TCRdb lists only in-frame clones, some missing. In the table there are approximately 150,000 clones, 75% to 95% of which are singletons. About this clone itself: Its specificity is not known.

The receptor was isolated from an adult in good health. The chain couples TRBV18 to TRBJ1-6; D gene unclear. The specimen comprised peripheral blood, sampled on day 0 of AZD1222 vaccination. The CDR3 sequence is CASPNLLDPYNSPLHF. The CDR3 nucleotides are TGTGCCAGCCCCAACCTCCTCGACCCCTATAATTCACCCCTCCACTTT.